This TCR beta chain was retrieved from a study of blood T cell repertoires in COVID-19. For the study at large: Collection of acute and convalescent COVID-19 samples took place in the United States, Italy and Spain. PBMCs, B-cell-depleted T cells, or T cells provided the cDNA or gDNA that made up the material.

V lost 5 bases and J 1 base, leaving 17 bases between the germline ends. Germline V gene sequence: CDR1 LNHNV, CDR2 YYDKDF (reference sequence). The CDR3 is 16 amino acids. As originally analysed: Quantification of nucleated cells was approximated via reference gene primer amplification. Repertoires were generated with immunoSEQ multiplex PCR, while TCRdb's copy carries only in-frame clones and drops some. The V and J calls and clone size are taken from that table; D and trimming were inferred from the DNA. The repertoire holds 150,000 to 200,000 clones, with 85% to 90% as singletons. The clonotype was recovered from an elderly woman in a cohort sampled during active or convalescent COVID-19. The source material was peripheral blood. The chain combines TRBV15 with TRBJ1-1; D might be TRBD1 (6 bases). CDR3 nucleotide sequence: TGTGCCACCAGCGCGAGCAGAACAGGGTCGAACACTGAAGCTTTCTTT. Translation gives CATSASRTGSNTEAFF.